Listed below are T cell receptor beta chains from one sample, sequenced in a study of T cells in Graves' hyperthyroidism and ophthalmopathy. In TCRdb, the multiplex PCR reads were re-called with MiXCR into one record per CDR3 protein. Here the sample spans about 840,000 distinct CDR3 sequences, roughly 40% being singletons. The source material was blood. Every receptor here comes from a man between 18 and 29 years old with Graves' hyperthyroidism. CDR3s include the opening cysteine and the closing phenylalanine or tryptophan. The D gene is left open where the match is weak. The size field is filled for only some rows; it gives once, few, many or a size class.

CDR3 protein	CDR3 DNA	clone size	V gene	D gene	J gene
CSVSPGLGTGELFF	TGCAGCGTCTCACCCGGACTAGGGACCGGGGAGCTGTTTTTT	many	TRBV29-1	TRBD2	TRBJ2-2
CASSPQGTSPVHSVPATYEQYF	TGTGCCAGCAGTCCTCAAGGGACTAGCCCTGTTCATAGTGTTCCTGCAACCTACGAGCAGTACTTC	.	TRBV25-1	TRBD2	TRBJ2-7
CASSFTSGRNTGELFF	TGTGCCAGCAGCTTCACTAGCGGGAGAAACACCGGGGAGCTGTTTTTT	many	TRBV7-2	TRBD2	TRBJ2-2
CATSDDTTYEQYF	TGTGCCACCAGTGATGATACTACCTACGAGCAGTACTTC	many	TRBV24-1	.	TRBJ2-7
CSVDSTGIEFYGYTF	TGCAGCGTTGATAGTACCGGGATAGAGTTCTATGGCTACACCTTC	many	TRBV29-1	.	TRBJ1-2
CASSWDYNTGELFF	TGTGCCAGCAGTTGGGACTATAACACCGGGGAGCTGTTTTTT	.	TRBV2	TRBD2	TRBJ2-2
CASSPGQGARATEAFF	TGTGCCAGCAGCCCTGGACAGGGGGCGAGGGCAACTGAAGCTTTCTTT	.	TRBV7-9	TRBD1	TRBJ1-1
CASSPPGQGIEAFF	TGTGCCAGTAGTCCCCCGGGACAGGGGATTGAAGCTTTCTTT	few	TRBV19	TRBD1	TRBJ1-1
CASSSRTDTGELFF	TGTGCCAGCAGCTCCAGGACGGACACCGGGGAGCTGTTTTTT	few	TRBV11-3	.	TRBJ2-2
CASSLARLAGYSGANVLTF	TGTGCCAGCAGCTTAGCGCGACTAGCGGGTTACTCTGGGGCCAACGTCCTGACTTTC	many	TRBV7-9	TRBD2	TRBJ2-6
CASSLDVVDEKLFF	TGTGCCAGCAGCTTAGACGTAGTGGATGAAAAACTGTTCTTT	.	TRBV7-9	.	TRBJ1-4
CSVEGGRSQETQYF	TGCAGCGTTGAGGGCGGGCGAAGCCAAGAGACCCAGTACTTC	.	TRBV29-1	.	TRBJ2-5
CSVEGGSGYEQYF	TGCAGCGTTGAGGGTGGCAGCGGATACGAGCAGTACTTC	many	TRBV29-1	.	TRBJ2-7
CSANGPEGEQYF	TGCAGTGCTAATGGACCCGAGGGCGAGCAGTACTTC	few	TRBV20-1	.	TRBJ2-7
CASSPERGSSGANVLTF	TGTGCCAGCAGCCCGGAGAGGGGTTCCTCTGGGGCCAACGTCCTGACTTTC	few	TRBV7-8	.	TRBJ2-6
CASRRDPNSPLHF	TGTGCCAGCAGGCGGGATCCCAATTCACCCCTCCACTTT	few	TRBV5-8	.	TRBJ1-6